This passage covers 24 T cell receptor beta chains from one sample sequenced in a study of shared clonotypes between healthy human individuals. Only in-frame clones appear in the TCRdb table, and some are missing; sequencing was by immunoSEQ multiplex PCR. The sample records more than 1,200,000 clones, just under 99% being singletons. The sequencing input was naive CD4+ T cells sorted from blood. Subset meaning: CD45RA+ positively selected. Receptor source: a man between 25 and 39 years old in good health.

V gene TRBV29-1 combines with J gene TRBJ2-7, with 7 positions matching TRBD1. CDR1 is SQVTM and CDR2 is ANQGSEA in the germline V gene. After removal of 4 bases from V and 5 bases from J, the junction contained 8 bases not matched to a gene. This CDR3 region has 13 residues. CDR3 DNA: TGCAGCGTTGTAGGGGGCAAGCTGGACGAGCAGTACTTC. It is translated as CSVVGGKLDEQYF.

The chain has TRBV5-1 and TRBJ2-2, with 15 bases that match TRBD2. The V gene end was trimmed by 4 bases and the J gene end by 0 bases; junction bases not matched to a gene: 4. Germline CDR1 is SGHRS and CDR2 is YFSETQ. This CDR3 has 18 residues. CDR3 DNA sequence: TGCGCCAGCAGCCAAAGGACTAGCGGGAGGGCGAACACCGGGGAGCTGTTTTTT. Protein product: CASSQRTSGRANTGELFF.

The chain joins TRBV28 to TRBJ2-5; D unclear. V lost 5 bases to trimming and J lost 8 bases, with 12 bases between them. CDR1 MDHEN and CDR2 SYDVKM come from the germline V gene. The CDR3 is made up of 12 amino acids. The CDR3 loop reads CASSPIVQTQYF. For the CDR3, the DNA is TGTGCCAGCAGTCCCATAGTTCAAACCCAGTACTTC.

The chain carries TRBV23-1 and TRBJ2-7; a possible D gene is TRBD1 (6 bases). TRBV23-1 is sorted into the ORF group, with uncertain function. With 0 bases removed from V and 4 bases from J, the gap between germline ends came to 28 bases. The CDR3 spans 20 residues. CDR3 protein: CASSQSPTGPVPPPPYEQYF. In nucleotides, the CDR3 is TGCGCCAGCAGTCAATCCCCCACAGGGCCGGTCCCCCCCCCTCCTTACGAGCAGTACTTC.

This rearrangement joins TRBV18 to TRBJ2-7; D may match TRBD1 or TRBD2 (5 bases each). The CDR3 length is 14 residues. Between the trimmed V and J ends, which lost 2 bases and 6 bases, there was a span of 14 bases. Looked up from germline, CDR1 is KGHSH and CDR2 is LQKENI. The CDR3 loop reads CASSPSGRGAEQYF. DNA of the CDR3: TGTGCCAGCTCACCATCGGGACGAGGAGCCGAGCAGTACTTC.

This chain uses TRBV29-1 with TRBJ2-7; maybe TRBD1 (6 bases). Trimming stripped 4 bases from V and 0 bases from J, with 10 bases between. CDR3 length: 13 residues. In germline, CDR1 is SQVTM, CDR2 ANQGSEA. CDR3 sequence: CSVVLGGSYEQYF. CDR3 sequence (DNA): TGCAGCGTTGTCTTAGGGGGCTCCTACGAGCAGTACTTC.

The table lists this clone with a count of one. The chain couples TRBV9 to TRBJ2-5, with D tentatively TRBD1 (5 bases). CDR1 and CDR2 (germline): SGDLS, YYNGEE. The CDR3 has 15 residues. V was pared by 3 bases and J by 7 bases, with 19 bases between. Here the CDR3 DNA reads TGTGCCAGCAGCGAAGGGGCCCCTGGGTTTGGGACCCAGTACTTC. This encodes CASSEGAPGFGTQYF.

The chain combines TRBV18 with TRBJ2-7, with D perhaps TRBD1 or TRBD2 (5 bases each). CDR1 and CDR2 (germline): KGHSH, LQKENI. The CDR3 extends over 15 amino acids. Between the trimmed V and J ends, which lost 4 bases and 0 bases, there was a span of 13 bases. In DNA, the CDR3 is TGTGCCAGCTCACAAATAGGGACCAGCTCCTACGAGCAGTACTTC. It encodes CASSQIGTSSYEQYF.

The rearrangement joins TRBV15 to TRBJ1-4; D is undetermined. Germline CDR1 reads LNHNV; CDR2 reads YYDKDF (reference sequence). V gave up 3 bases and J gave up 6 bases, with 8 bases separating them. The CDR3 sequence is 13 residues long. The CDR3 sequence is CATSRRKYEKLFF. The CDR3 nucleotides are TGTGCCACCAGCAGGAGGAAATATGAAAAACTGTTTTTT.

The V gene is TRBV5-5, the J gene TRBJ2-1, with 12 bases identical to TRBD1. The CDR3 totals 15 residues. V was pared by 5 bases and J by 9 bases, with 9 bases of the junction left unmatched. In germline, CDR1 is SGHKS, CDR2 YYEKEE (reference sequence). CDR3 DNA: TGTGCCAGCAGGTCCCGGGACAGGGGGCTGGGTGAGCAGTTCTTC. Translation: CASRSRDRGLGEQFF.

V and J are TRBV7-6 and TRBJ2-6, with 7 bases matching TRBD2. Trimming at V came to 2 bases and at J to 3 bases, leaving 7 bases not matched to a gene. The germline V gene encodes CDR1 SGHVS and CDR2 FNYEAQ. This CDR3 comprises 17 residues. The CDR3 reads CASSLRGGLDGANVLTF. The CDR3, as DNA: TGTGCCAGCAGCTTAAGGGGAGGGCTAGATGGGGCCAACGTCCTGACTTTC.

The rearrangement links TRBV5-1 to TRBJ2-3; possibly TRBD2 for D (6 bases). Deletions cut 4 bases from V and 2 bases from J, with 17 bases between. CDR3 length equals 16 residues. Germline V gene data show CDR1 as SGHRS and CDR2 as YFSETQ. The CDR3 nucleotides are TGCGCCAGCAGCCCTGGGAGGCTCCGAATCACAGATACGCAGTATTTT. It yields the protein CASSPGRLRITDTQYF.

This chain links TRBV5-1 with TRBJ2-5; no clear D gene. Germline loops: CDR1 SGHRS, CDR2 YFSETQ. V dropped 1 base and J dropped 3 bases, with 7 bases sitting between them. The CDR3 is 13 amino acids. The CDR3 protein is CASSLFPEETQYF. The CDR3 nucleotides are TGCGCCAGCAGCTTGTTCCCGGAAGAGACCCAGTACTTC.

J is TRBJ2-7 and V is TRBV18; 10 bases map to TRBD1. V lost 4 bases to trimming and J lost 3 bases; unmatched junction nucleotides: 3. CDR3 length: 14 amino acids. Germline V lookup: CDR1 KGHSH, CDR2 LQKENI. Written as DNA, the CDR3 is TGTGCCAGCTCACGGGACAGGGGTCTCTACGAGCAGTACTTC. This gives the protein CASSRDRGLYEQYF.

This chain joins TRBV28 and TRBJ2-4, with a tentative D call TRBD2 (7 bases). This CDR3 contains 17 residues. The germline CDR1 and CDR2 sequences are MDHEN and SYDVKM. The ends were cut back, 7 bases at V and 0 bases at J, with 19 bases in the middle. CDR3 sequence reads: CASTPSEGGVAKNIQYF. The DNA for the CDR3 is TGTGCCAGCACCCCCTCGGAAGGGGGGGTAGCCAAAAACATTCAGTACTTC.

CDR3 sequence: CASSLEATDTQYF. The CDR3 coding sequence is TGTGCCAGCAGTTTAGAGGCAACAGATACGCAGTATTTT. This chain joins TRBV28 and TRBJ2-3; D call uncertain. V lost 2 bases and J lost 3, with 6 bases in between. This CDR3 has 13 residues. Per germline, CDR1 MDHEN and CDR2 SYDVKM.

A single count supports this clone. This chain connects TRBV2 to TRBJ1-1, with 9 bases matching TRBD1. The CDR3 extends over 13 amino acids. The V and J ends lost 7 bases and 4 bases, in that order; junction bases with no gene match: 4. In germline, CDR1 is SNHLY, CDR2 FYNNEI. The CDR3 nucleotides read TGTGCCAGCAACCTGGACAGGGGCACTGAAGCTTTCTTT. Translation gives CASNLDRGTEAFF.

The chain uses TRBV28 and TRBJ2-7; TRBD2 aligns across 14 bases. This CDR3 has 15 amino acids. Germline CDR1 and CDR2: MDHEN and SYDVKM. V shed 6 bases, J shed 8 bases, and the junction held 9 bases outside the gene matches. The CDR3 loop reads CASRFSGTSGRKQYF. The CDR3 DNA reads TGTGCCAGCAGATTCTCAGGGACTAGCGGGAGAAAGCAGTACTTC.

V usage is TRBV5-1 and J usage is TRBJ2-3, with D perhaps matching TRBD1 (5 bases). Germline loops: CDR1 SGHRS, CDR2 YFSETQ. The CDR3 covers 15 residues. The V end was cut by 6 bases, the J end by 0 bases, with 14 bases between. CDR3 bases: TGCGCCAGCACCCTCGTGACAGATAGCACAGATACGCAGTATTTT. It encodes CASTLVTDSTDTQYF.

With respect to this clone: This sample also contains other DNA sequences that code for the same CDR3. The chain carries TRBV29-1 and TRBJ2-3, with 8 bases matching TRBD1. The CDR3 is 14 residues long. After removal of 4 bases from V and 3 bases from J, the junction contained 6 bases not matched to a gene. CDR1 is SQVTM, CDR2 ANQGSEA, per germline. For the CDR3, the DNA is TGCAGCGTTGGACAGGGGCCTCGAACAGATACGCAGTATTTT. Translating gives CSVGQGPRTDTQYF.

This clone was seen a handful of times. V usage is TRBV5-1 and J usage is TRBJ1-1; TRBD1 aligns across 7 bases. Germline CDR1 and CDR2: SGHRS and YFSETQ. The V gene end was trimmed by 7 bases and the J gene end by 1 base; junction bases not matched to a gene: 4. The CDR3 extends over 13 amino acids. CDR3 in DNA: TGCGCCAGCCCACAGGGGAGGAACACTGAAGCTTTCTTT. It codes for CASPQGRNTEAFF. Full variable domain (rest looked up from reference TRBV5-1 and TRBJ1-1): KAGVTQTPRYLIKTRGQQVTLSCSPISGHRSVSWYQQTPGQGLQFLFEYFSETQRNKGNFPGRFSGRQFSNSRSEMNVSTLELGDSALYLCASPQGRNTEAFFGQGTRLTVV.

V gene TRBV11-2 combines with J gene TRBJ2-7; tentative D call: TRBD2 (5 bases). The CDR3 covers 15 residues. Germline V lookup: CDR1 SGHAT, CDR2 FQNNGV. Trimming removed 2 bases at V and 3 bases at J, with 14 bases between. CDR3 DNA sequence: TGTGCCAGCAGCTTACCGGGGATTCTCCGCTACGAGCAGTACTTC. Its translation is CASSLPGILRYEQYF.

The chain joins TRBV28 to TRBJ2-7; D is uncertain. Per the germline V gene, CDR1 is MDHEN and CDR2 is SYDVKM. This CDR3 comprises 13 residues. V was shortened by 6 bases and J by 4 bases, with 13 bases between the two germline ends. CDR3 bases: TGTGCCAGCAGACAGACTCCCGATTACGAGCAGTACTTC. Amino acid sequence: CASRQTPDYEQYF.

The chain links TRBV9 to TRBJ1-1; D is perhaps TRBD1 (5 bases). From germline, CDR1 is SGDLS and CDR2 YYNGEE. The CDR3 is 15 residues long. V shed 0 bases and J shed 9 bases, with 18 bases lying between them. The CDR3 bases are TGTGCCAGCAGCGTAGGGGCAATCGGGGGACCTCAAGCTTTCTTT. Translating gives CASSVGAIGGPQAFF.